The 6 T cell receptor beta chains below come from one sample, sequenced in a study of OX40 agonist ivuxolimab in advanced cancers. Clones were sequenced by immunoSEQ multiplex PCR, and TCRdb holds only the in-frame ones, with some missing. This sample carries some 14,000 clones, more than 75% of them seen once, and the ten largest clones take 35% to 50%. Sequenced here: CD4+ or CD8+ T cells sorted from blood, sampled in a trial of the OX40 agonist ivuxolimab. Source of these receptors: an adult with an advanced solid tumor such as melanoma, head and neck, liver or kidney cancer.

V and J are TRBV6-6 and TRBJ2-3, with no clear D. The V and J ends lost 0 bases and 6 bases respectively, with 1 base between them. Germline CDR1 is MNHNY and CDR2 is SVGAGI (reference sequence). The CDR3 loop spans 11 amino acids. This chain's CDR3 is CASSYSDTQYF. DNA of the CDR3: TGTGCCAGCAGTTACTCGGATACGCAGTATTTT.

The V gene is TRBV5-1, the J gene TRBJ1-2; D remains ambiguous. Trimming left V 3 bases short and J 4 bases short, with 7 bases between. The CDR3 totals 12 residues. Germline-derived CDR1 and CDR2 are SGHRS and YFSETQ. Written as DNA, the CDR3 is TGCGCCAGCAGCTACGGGATCTATGGCTACACCTTC. This gives the protein CASSYGIYGYTF. Full variable domain (remainder filled in from reference TRBV5-1 and TRBJ1-2): KAGVTQTPRYLIKTRGQQVTLSCSPISGHRSVSWYQQTPGQGLQFLFEYFSETQRNKGNFPGRFSGRQFSNSRSEMNVSTLELGDSALYLCASSYGIYGYTFGSGTRLTVV.

The chain is built from TRBV27 and TRBJ1-2; TRBD1 aligns across 7 bases. The CDR3 length is 13 residues. From germline, CDR1 is MNHEY and CDR2 SMNVEV (reference sequence). V gave up 5 bases and J gave up 2 bases; unmatched junction bases: 2. CDR3 in amino acids: CASSPRGNYGYTF. The DNA for the CDR3 is TGTGCCAGCAGTCCCAGGGGGAACTATGGCTACACCTTC.

V usage is TRBV7-2 and J usage is TRBJ1-3; the D is unclear. The CDR3 totals 14 residues. Trimming left V 5 bases short and J 4 bases short, with 12 bases between. Germline assignment: CDR1 SGHTA and CDR2 FQGNSA. The CDR3 loop is CASSPTSPGNTIYF. CDR3 nucleotide sequence: TGTGCCAGCAGCCCGACTAGCCCAGGAAACACCATATATTTT.

V gene TRBV4-3 combines with J gene TRBJ2-3; 8 bases are a match to TRBD2. The CDR3 has 15 residues. Trimming took 4 bases from V and 2 from J; bases not matched to a gene: 5. Germline assignment: CDR1 LGHNA and CDR2 YSLEER. The CDR3 here is CASSPRTSFTDTQYF. CDR3 coding DNA: TGCGCCAGCAGCCCTCGGACTAGCTTCACAGATACGCAGTATTTT.

The rearrangement uses TRBV19 and TRBJ1-1; 10 nucleotides line up with TRBD1. This CDR3 is 16 amino acids long. V shed 5 bases and J 0 bases; nucleotides not matched to a gene: 6. Germline CDR1 reads LNHDA; CDR2 reads SQIVND (reference sequence). CDR3 residues: CASSPGTGVLNTEAFF. CDR3 nucleotides: TGTGCCAGTAGTCCCGGGACAGGGGTTTTGAACACTGAAGCTTTCTTT.